This record looks at one TCR beta chain sequence and its context. The record originates from a study of blood T cell repertoires in COVID-19. Germline V lookup: CDR1 SQVTM, CDR2 ANQGSEA. The CDR3 covers 11 residues. V was pared by 4 bases and J by 8 bases, with 8 bases between. Authors' data handling: Estimation of nucleated cell counts was performed using reference gene primer amplification. The assay was immunoSEQ multiplex PCR, and TCRdb's table has in-frame clones only and misses some. V and J calls and clone size are those listed in that table; D and trimming were worked out from the DNA. The sample consists of 250,000 to 350,000 clones, around 85% of them appearing once.

Sequences were obtained from peripheral blood. The chain carries TRBV29-1 and TRBJ1-4, with D unresolved. This receptor was identified in a woman aged 45-65 years with active or convalescent COVID-19. The CDR3 region has the DNA TGCAGCGTTGTCTCGTTAGAAAAACTGTTTTTT. This sequence encodes CSVVSLEKLFF. The whole variable domain, remainder taken from reference TRBV29-1 and TRBJ1-4, is SAVISQKPSRDICQRGTSLTIQCQVDSQVTMMFWYRQQPGQSLTLIATANQGSEATYESGFVIDKFPISRPNLTFSTLTVSNMSPEDSSIYLCSVVSLEKLFFGSGTQLSVL.